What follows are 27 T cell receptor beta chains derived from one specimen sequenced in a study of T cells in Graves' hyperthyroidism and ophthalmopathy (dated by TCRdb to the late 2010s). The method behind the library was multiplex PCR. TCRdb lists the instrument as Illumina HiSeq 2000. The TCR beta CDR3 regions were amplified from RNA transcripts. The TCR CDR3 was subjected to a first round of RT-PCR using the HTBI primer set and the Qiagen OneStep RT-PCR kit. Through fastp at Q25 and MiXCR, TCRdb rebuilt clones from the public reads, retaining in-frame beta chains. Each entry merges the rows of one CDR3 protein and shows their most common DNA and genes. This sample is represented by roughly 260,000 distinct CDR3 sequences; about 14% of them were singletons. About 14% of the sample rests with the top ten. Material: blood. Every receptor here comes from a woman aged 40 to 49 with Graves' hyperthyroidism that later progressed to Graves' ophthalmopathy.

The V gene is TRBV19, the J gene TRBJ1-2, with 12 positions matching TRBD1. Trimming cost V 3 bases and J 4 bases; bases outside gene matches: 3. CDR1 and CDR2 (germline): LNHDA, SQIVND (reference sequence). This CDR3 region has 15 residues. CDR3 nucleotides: TGTGCCAGTAGTATTGGGACAGGGGGCGTCTATGGCTACACCTTC. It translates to CASSIGTGGVYGYTF.

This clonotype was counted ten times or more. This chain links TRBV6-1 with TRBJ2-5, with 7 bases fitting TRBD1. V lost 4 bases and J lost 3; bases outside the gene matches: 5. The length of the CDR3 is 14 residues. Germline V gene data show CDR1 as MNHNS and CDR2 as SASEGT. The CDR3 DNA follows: TGTGCCAGCAGTGTCCGAACAGGGGAAGAGACCCAGTACTTC. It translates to CASSVRTGEETQYF.

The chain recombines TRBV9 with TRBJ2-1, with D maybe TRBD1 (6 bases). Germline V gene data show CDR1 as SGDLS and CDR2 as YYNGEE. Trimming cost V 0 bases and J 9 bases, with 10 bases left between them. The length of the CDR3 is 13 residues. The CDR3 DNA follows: TGTGCCAGCAGCGTAGGTGGGGGCGGTGAGCAGTTCTTC. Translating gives CASSVGGGGEQFF.

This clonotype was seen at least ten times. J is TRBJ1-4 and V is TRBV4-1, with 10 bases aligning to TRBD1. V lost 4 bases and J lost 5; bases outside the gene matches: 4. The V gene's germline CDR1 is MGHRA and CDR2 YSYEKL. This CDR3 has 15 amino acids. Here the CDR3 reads CASSPLGQGNEKLFF. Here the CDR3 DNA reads TGCGCCAGCAGCCCTCTGGGACAGGGGAATGAAAAACTGTTTTTT.

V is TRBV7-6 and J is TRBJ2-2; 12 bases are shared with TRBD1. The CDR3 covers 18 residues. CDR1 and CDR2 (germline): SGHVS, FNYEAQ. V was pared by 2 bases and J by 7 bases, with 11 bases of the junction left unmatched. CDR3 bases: TGTGCCAGCAGCTTACCCGAGGGGACAGGGGGCCTGTTCGGGGAGCTGTTTTTT. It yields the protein CASSLPEGTGGLFGELFF.

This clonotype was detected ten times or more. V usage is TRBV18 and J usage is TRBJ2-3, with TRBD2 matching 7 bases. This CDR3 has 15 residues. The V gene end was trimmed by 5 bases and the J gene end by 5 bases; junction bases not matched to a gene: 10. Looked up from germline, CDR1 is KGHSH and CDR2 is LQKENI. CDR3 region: CASSSPRGGVDTQYF. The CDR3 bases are TGTGCCAGCTCATCCCCTCGGGGAGGGGTAGATACGCAGTATTTT.

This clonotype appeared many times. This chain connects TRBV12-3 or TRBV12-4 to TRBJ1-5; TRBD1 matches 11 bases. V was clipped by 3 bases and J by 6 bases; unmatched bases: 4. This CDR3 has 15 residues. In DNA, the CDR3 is TGTGCCAGCAGTTTCAGGACAGGGGGCTTTCAGCCCCAGCATTTT. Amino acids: CASSFRTGGFQPQHF.

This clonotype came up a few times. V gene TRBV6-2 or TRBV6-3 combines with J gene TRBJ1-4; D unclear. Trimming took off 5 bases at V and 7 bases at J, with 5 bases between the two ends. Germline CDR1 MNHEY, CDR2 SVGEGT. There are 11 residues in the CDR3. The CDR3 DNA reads TGTGCCAGCAGTCAGGCTGAAAAACTGTTTTTT. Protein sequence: CASSQAEKLFF.

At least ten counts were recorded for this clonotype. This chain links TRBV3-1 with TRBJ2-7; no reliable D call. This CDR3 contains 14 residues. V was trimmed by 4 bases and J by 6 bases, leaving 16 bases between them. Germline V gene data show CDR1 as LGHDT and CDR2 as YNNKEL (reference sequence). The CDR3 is CASSLLSLPGEQYF. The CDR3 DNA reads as TGTGCCAGCAGCCTCCTGTCCCTTCCGGGCGAGCAGTACTTC.

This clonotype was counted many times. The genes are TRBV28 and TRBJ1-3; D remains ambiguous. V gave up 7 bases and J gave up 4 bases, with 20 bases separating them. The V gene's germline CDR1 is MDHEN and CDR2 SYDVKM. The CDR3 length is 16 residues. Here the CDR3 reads CASKEMADEAGNTIYF. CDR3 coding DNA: TGTGCCAGCAAGGAGATGGCGGACGAAGCCGGAAACACCATATATTTT.

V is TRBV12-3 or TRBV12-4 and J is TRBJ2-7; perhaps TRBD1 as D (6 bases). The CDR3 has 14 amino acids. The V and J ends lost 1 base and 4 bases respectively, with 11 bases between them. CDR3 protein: CASSLEGQGYEQYF. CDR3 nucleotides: TGTGCCAGCAGTTTAGAAGGGCAGGGGTACGAGCAGTACTTC.

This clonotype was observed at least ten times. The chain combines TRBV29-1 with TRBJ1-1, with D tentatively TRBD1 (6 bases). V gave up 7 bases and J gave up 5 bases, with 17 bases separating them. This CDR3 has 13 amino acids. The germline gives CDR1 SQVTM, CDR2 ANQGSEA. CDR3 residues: CSGTGSWGTEAFF. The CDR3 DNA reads TGCAGCGGCACAGGGTCATGGGGGACTGAAGCTTTCTTT.

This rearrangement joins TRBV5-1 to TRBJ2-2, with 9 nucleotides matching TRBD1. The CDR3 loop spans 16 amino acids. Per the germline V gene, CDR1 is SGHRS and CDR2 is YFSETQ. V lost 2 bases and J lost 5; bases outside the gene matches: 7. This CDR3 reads CASSLTWTGETGELFF. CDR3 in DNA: TGCGCCAGCAGCTTAACATGGACAGGGGAGACCGGGGAGCTGTTTTTT. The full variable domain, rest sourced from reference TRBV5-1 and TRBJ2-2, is KAGVTQTPRYLIKTRGQQVTLSCSPISGHRSVSWYQQTPGQGLQFLFEYFSETQRNKGNFPGRFSGRQFSNSRSEMNVSTLELGDSALYLCASSLTWTGETGELFFGEGSRLTVL.

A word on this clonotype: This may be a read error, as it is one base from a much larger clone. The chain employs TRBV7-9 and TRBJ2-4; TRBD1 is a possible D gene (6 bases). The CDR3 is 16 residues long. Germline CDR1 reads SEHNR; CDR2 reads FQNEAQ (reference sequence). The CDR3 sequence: CVSSLSPTGAKNIQYF. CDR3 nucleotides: TGTGTCAGCAGCTTATCCCCGACAGGAGCCAAAAACATTCAGTACTTC.

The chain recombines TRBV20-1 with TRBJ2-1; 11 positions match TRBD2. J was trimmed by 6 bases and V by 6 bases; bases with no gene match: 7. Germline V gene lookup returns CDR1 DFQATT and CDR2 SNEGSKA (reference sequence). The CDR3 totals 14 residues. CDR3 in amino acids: CSAPSGRSPNEQFF. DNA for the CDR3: TGCAGTGCACCTAGCGGGAGGTCCCCCAATGAGCAGTTCTTC.

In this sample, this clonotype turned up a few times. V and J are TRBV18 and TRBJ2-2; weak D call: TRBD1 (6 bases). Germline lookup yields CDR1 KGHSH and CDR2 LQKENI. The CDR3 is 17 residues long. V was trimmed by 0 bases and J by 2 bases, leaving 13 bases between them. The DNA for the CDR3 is TGTGCCAGCTCACCACCGGGCAGGGGAAGTAACACCGGGGAGCTGTTTTTT. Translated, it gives CASSPPGRGSNTGELFF.

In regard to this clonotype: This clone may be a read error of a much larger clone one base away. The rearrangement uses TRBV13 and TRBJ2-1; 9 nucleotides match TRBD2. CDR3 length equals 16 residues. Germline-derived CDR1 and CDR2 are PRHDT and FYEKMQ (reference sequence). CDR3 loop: CASRYFLAGVFGEKFF. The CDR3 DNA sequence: TGTGCCAGCAGGTATTTCTTAGCGGGAGTTTTTGGTGAGAAGTTCTTC.

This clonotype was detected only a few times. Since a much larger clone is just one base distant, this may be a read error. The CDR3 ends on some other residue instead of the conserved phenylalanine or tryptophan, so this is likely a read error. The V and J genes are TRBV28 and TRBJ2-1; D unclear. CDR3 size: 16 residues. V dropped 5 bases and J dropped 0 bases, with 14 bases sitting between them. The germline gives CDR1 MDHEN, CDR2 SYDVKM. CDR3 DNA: TGTGCCAGCAGTACGTTACCGATCAGCTCCTACAATGAGCAGTTCCTC. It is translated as CASSTLPISSYNEQFL.

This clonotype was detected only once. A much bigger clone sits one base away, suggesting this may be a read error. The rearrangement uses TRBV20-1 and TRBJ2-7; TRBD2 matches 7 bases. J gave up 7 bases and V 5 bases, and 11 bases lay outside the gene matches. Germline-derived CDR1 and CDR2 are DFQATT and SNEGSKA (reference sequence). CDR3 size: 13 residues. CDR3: CSAVFAGVLEQYF. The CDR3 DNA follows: TGCAGTGCTGTCTTCGCGGGAGTTCTTGAGCAGTACTTC.

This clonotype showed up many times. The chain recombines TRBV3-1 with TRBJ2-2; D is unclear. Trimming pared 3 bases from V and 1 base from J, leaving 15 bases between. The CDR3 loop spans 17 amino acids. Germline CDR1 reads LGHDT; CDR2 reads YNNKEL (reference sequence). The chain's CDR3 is CASSHSARRWNTGELFF. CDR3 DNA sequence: TGTGCCAGCAGCCATTCGGCCCGAAGGTGGAACACCGGGGAGCTGTTTTTT.

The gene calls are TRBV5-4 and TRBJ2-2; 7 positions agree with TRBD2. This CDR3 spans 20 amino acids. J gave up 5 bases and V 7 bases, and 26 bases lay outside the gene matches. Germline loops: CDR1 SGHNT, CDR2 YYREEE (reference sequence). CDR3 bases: TGTGCCAGCGGGCTTTTTTTTGGACTAGGAACGCAGATGAGGACCGGGGAGCTGTTTTTT. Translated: CASGLFFGLGTQMRTGELFF.

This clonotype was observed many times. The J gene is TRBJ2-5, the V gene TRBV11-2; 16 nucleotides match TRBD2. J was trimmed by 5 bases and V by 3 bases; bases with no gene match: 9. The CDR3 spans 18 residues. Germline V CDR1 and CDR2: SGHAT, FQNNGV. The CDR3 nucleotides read TGTGCCAGCAGCTTTGATGGGACTAGCGGGAGGGCGGGGGAGACCCAGTACTTC. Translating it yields CASSFDGTSGRAGETQYF.

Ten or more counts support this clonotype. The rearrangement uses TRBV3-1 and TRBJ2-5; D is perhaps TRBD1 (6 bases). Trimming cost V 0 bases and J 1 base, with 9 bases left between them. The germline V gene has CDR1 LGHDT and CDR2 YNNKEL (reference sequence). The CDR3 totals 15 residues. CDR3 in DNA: TGTGCCAGCAGCCAAGAAAGGACAGTCCAAGAGACCCAGTACTTC. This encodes CASSQERTVQETQYF.

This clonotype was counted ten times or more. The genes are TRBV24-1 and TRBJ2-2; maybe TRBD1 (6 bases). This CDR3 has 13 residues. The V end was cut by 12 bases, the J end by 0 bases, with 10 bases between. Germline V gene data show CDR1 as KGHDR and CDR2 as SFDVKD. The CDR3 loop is CAVDRTNTGELFF. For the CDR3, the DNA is TGTGCCGTTGACAGGACGAACACCGGGGAGCTGTTTTTT.

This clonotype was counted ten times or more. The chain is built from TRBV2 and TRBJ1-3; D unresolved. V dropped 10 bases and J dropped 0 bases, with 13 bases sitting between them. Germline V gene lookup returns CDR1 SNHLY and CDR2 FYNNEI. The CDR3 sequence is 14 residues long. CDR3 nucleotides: TGTGCCACTTCCTCGGTTTACTCTGGAAACACCATATATTTT. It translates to CATSSVYSGNTIYF.

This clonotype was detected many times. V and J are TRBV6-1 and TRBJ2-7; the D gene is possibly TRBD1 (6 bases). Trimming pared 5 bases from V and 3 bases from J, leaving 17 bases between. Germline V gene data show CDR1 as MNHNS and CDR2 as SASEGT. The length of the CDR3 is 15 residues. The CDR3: CASSLTGSLYYEQYF. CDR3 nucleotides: TGTGCCAGCAGTTTAACAGGGAGCCTTTACTACGAGCAGTACTTC.

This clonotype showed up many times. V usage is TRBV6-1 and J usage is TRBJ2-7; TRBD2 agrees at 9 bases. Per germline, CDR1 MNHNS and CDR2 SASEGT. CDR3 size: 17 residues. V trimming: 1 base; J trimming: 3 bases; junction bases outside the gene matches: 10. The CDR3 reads CASSEGGSGRIIYEQYF. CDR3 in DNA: TGTGCCAGCAGTGAAGGTGGTAGCGGGAGAATAATCTACGAGCAGTACTTC.